One and the same sample provided the 6 T cell receptor beta chains below, sequenced in a study of blood T cell repertoires in COVID-19. This table comes from immunoSEQ multiplex PCR, and its TCRdb copy is limited to in-frame clones, with some not included. The table has 250,000 to 300,000 clones, 80% to 90% seen once. Sequenced: peripheral blood. These TCRs come from a woman between 65 and 79 years old with acute or convalescent COVID-19.

The rearrangement uses TRBV13 and TRBJ2-1, with a possible D match to TRBD2 (6 bases). This CDR3 comprises 13 residues. CDR1 and CDR2 (germline): PRHDT, FYEKMQ (reference sequence). V was shortened by 3 bases and J by 6 bases, with 9 bases between the two germline ends. The CDR3 coding sequence is TGTGCCAGCAGCTTTGGGGGAGGCAATGAGCAGTTCTTC. Translating gives CASSFGGGNEQFF.

The gene calls are TRBV11-3 and TRBJ1-1, with D maybe TRBD1 (5 bases). There are 13 residues in the CDR3. Germline V lookup: CDR1 SGHNT, CDR2 YENEEA. Trimming left V 1 base short and J 5 bases short, with 8 bases between. CDR3 sequence (DNA): TGTGCCAGCAGCTTAGGACGGGGGACTGAAGCTTTCTTT. This gives the protein CASSLGRGTEAFF. The variable domain in full, with the rest retrieved from reference TRBV11-3 and TRBJ1-1, is EAGVVQSPRYKIIEKKQPVAFWCNPISGHNTLYWYLQNLGQGPELLIRYENEEAVDDSQLPKDRFSAERLKGVDSTLKIQPAELGDSAVYLCASSLGRGTEAFFGQGTRLTVV.

This chain links TRBV5-4 with TRBJ2-1; 8 nucleotides match TRBD2. V lost 4 bases and J lost 1; bases outside the gene matches: 4. The CDR3 totals 15 residues. Germline loops: CDR1 SGHNT, CDR2 YYREEE (reference sequence). The CDR3 region has the DNA TGTGCCAGCAGCCTCGGGGGGGATTCCTACAATGAGCAGTTCTTC. Translation gives CASSLGGDSYNEQFF.

The CDR3 region has the DNA TGTGCCAGTACGAAAGGTGGGGGAGGCGGCTACACCTTC. Translating it yields CASTKGGGGGYTF. This chain joins TRBV19 and TRBJ1-2; perhaps TRBD1 as D (5 bases). The CDR3 has 13 amino acids. The germline V gene encodes CDR1 LNHDA and CDR2 SQIVND (reference sequence). V was pared by 7 bases and J by 8 bases, with 17 bases between.

The V call is TRBV11-2, the J call TRBJ2-3; TRBD2 matches at 7 bases. This CDR3 is 15 amino acids long. Trimming took 5 bases from V and 2 from J; bases not matched to a gene: 7. The germline V gene encodes CDR1 SGHAT and CDR2 FQNNGV. CDR3 region: CASSRGTTFTDTQYF. CDR3 in DNA: TGTGCCAGCAGCCGGGGGACTACTTTCACAGATACGCAGTATTTT.

The chain links TRBV18 to TRBJ1-6; no clear D gene. Germline CDR1 KGHSH, CDR2 LQKENI. The CDR3 is 16 amino acids. Trimming shortened V by 6 bases and J by 5 bases, and 17 bases separated the two germline ends. The CDR3 protein is CASSSLGGSDNSPLHF. Written as DNA, the CDR3 is TGTGCCAGCTCCAGTCTTGGAGGGAGCGATAATTCACCCCTCCACTTT.